These 31 T cell receptor beta chains were sequenced from one sample in a study of blood T cell repertoires in COVID-19. The repertoire was sequenced with immunoSEQ multiplex PCR; TCRdb's copy has only in-frame clones and lacks some. The table records 450,000 or so clones, 89% of them present only once. The sequenced sample was peripheral blood. All receptors derive from a man aged 18 to 29 with COVID-19, enrolled during active disease.

The V call is TRBV6-6, the J call TRBJ2-5, with D perhaps TRBD2 (7 bases). Trimming removed 6 bases from V and 5 bases from J, with 19 bases in between. This CDR3 comprises 15 residues. Germline-derived CDR1 and CDR2 are MNHNY and SVGAGI (reference sequence). The CDR3 loop is CASSPQGRGGETQYF. As DNA, the CDR3 is TGTGCCAGCAGCCCGCAGGGAAGGGGGGGGGAGACCCAGTACTTC.

This chain links TRBV24-1 with TRBJ1-2; TRBD1 agrees at 8 bases. CDR3 size: 13 residues. The ends lost 7 bases at V and 8 bases at J; junction bases unmatched: 8. Germline-derived CDR1 and CDR2 are KGHDR and SFDVKD. CDR3: CATSGGQGRGYTF. CDR3 nucleotides: TGTGCCACCAGCGGCGGACAGGGAAGGGGCTACACCTTC.

This rearrangement joins TRBV5-8 to TRBJ2-1; maybe TRBD1 (5 bases). V was trimmed by 4 bases and J by 3 bases, leaving 14 bases between them. The CDR3 has 15 amino acids. Germline V gene lookup returns CDR1 SGHTS and CDR2 YDEGEE. The CDR3 bases are TGTGCCAGCAGCCCGAGGAGTCAGGGCTACAATGAGCAGTTCTTC. Amino acids: CASSPRSQGYNEQFF.

On this clone itself: The sample holds other DNA sequences that translate to the same CDR3. The V and J genes are TRBV3-1 (or the pseudogene TRBV3-2) and TRBJ1-5; perhaps TRBD1 as D (5 bases). Germline values: CDR1 LGHDT, CDR2 YNNKEL (reference sequence). The CDR3 sequence is 13 residues long. V lost 4 bases, J lost 2 bases, and 6 bases lay in between. The CDR3, as DNA: TGTGCCAGCAGCCGGGGGGGCAATCAGCCCCAGCATTTT. Protein sequence: CASSRGGNQPQHF.

This chain connects TRBV7-9 to TRBJ2-1, with D unresolved. This CDR3 is 15 amino acids long. V gave up 1 base and J gave up 3 bases, with 10 bases separating them. Germline CDR1 is SEHNR and CDR2 is FQNEAQ (reference sequence). The CDR3 sequence: CASSLEVRIYNEQFF. For the CDR3, the DNA is TGTGCCAGCAGCTTAGAGGTGCGGATCTACAATGAGCAGTTCTTC.

There are a few counts of this clone. CDR3 amino acids: CASSVEQSSYEQYF. DNA of the CDR3: TGTGCCAGCAGCGTAGAACAGAGCTCCTACGAGCAGTACTTC. This sequence joins TRBV9 and TRBJ2-7; D is ambiguous. CDR1 is SGDLS, CDR2 YYNGEE, per germline. The CDR3 is made up of 14 amino acids. V lost 0 bases, J lost 0 bases, and 7 bases lay in between.

The genes are TRBV7-9 and TRBJ2-1; the match to TRBD2 covers 7 bases. Losses at the gene ends were 5 bases for V and 2 bases for J; bases not matched to a gene: 6. CDR1 SEHNR and CDR2 FQNEAQ come from the germline V gene (reference sequence). The CDR3 consists of 15 residues. CDR3 protein: CASSLSGAPYNEQFF. In DNA, the CDR3 is TGTGCCAGCAGCCTAAGCGGGGCGCCCTACAATGAGCAGTTCTTC. The whole variable domain, remainder taken from reference TRBV7-9 and TRBJ2-1, is DTGVSQNPRHKITKRGQNVTFRCDPISEHNRLYWYRQTLGQGPEFLTYFQNEAQLEKSRLLSDRFSAERPKGSFSTLEIQRTEQGDSAMYLCASSLSGAPYNEQFFGPGTRLTVL.

The chain links TRBV2 to TRBJ1-1; D call uncertain. Germline loops: CDR1 SNHLY, CDR2 FYNNEI. The CDR3 loop spans 12 amino acids. V was pared by 2 bases and J by 7 bases, with 8 bases between. DNA of the CDR3: TGTGCCAGCAGTGAACAGGCAGGTGAAGCTTTCTTT. This sequence encodes CASSEQAGEAFF.

The rearrangement links TRBV7-3 to TRBJ2-1; D is unclear. This CDR3 has 13 residues. Trimming cost V 1 base and J 4 bases, with 5 bases left between them. Per the germline V gene, CDR1 is SGHTA and CDR2 is FQGTGA. The CDR3 here is CASSLNSYNEQFF. CDR3 in DNA: TGTGCCAGCAGCTTAAACAGTTACAATGAGCAGTTCTTC.

As concerns this clone: Other DNA variants within this sample encode the same CDR3. This chain joins TRBV2 and TRBJ2-1; TRBD2 aligns across 13 bases. Germline V gene sequence: CDR1 SNHLY, CDR2 FYNNEI. The CDR3 contains 13 residues. With 9 bases clipped from V and 7 bases from J, the junction kept 3 bases outside the gene matches. The CDR3 loop is CASTSGGANEQFF. The CDR3 DNA follows: TGTGCCAGTACTAGCGGGGGGGCAAATGAGCAGTTCTTC.

This clone was observed once. The chain couples TRBV15 to TRBJ1-3; weak D call: TRBD1 (6 bases). The CDR3 consists of 14 residues. V gave up 5 bases and J gave up 0 bases, with 8 bases separating them. Per germline, CDR1 LNHNV and CDR2 YYDKDF (reference sequence). The CDR3: CATSQGSSGNTIYF. The CDR3 coding sequence is TGTGCCACCAGCCAGGGGAGCTCTGGAAACACCATATATTTT.

This chain connects TRBV30 to TRBJ1-2; no definite D call. CDR1 and CDR2 from the germline V gene are GTSNPN and SVGIG (reference sequence). V lost 8 bases and J lost 5, with 15 bases in between. This CDR3 has 12 amino acids. CDR3 amino acids: CALEGAGYGYTF. CDR3 nucleotide sequence: TGTGCCCTGGAGGGCGCGGGGTATGGCTACACCTTC.

V is TRBV4-2 and J is TRBJ1-3; D is uncertain. Germline V gene data show CDR1 as LGHNA and CDR2 as YNFKEQ. This CDR3 region has 16 residues. Deletions cut 2 bases from V and 2 bases from J, with 13 bases between. In DNA, the CDR3 is TGTGCCAGCAGCCAATATGAGGGTAGGGCTGGAAACACCATATATTTT. Protein sequence: CASSQYEGRAGNTIYF.

The V gene is TRBV7-2, the J gene TRBJ2-5; a weak D match, TRBD2 (7 bases). CDR3 length: 16 amino acids. Germline V lookup: CDR1 SGHTA, CDR2 FQGNSA. Trimming pared 0 bases from V and 5 bases from J, leaving 16 bases between. The DNA for the CDR3 is TGTGCCAGCAGCTTAGCGAAGGGGGGGCCCCAGGAGACCCAGTACTTC. It translates to CASSLAKGGPQETQYF. The variable domain in full, with the rest retrieved from reference TRBV7-2 and TRBJ2-5, is GAGVSQSPSNKVTEKGKDVELRCDPISGHTALYWYRQSLGQGLEFLIYFQGNSAPDKSGLPSDRFSAERTGGSVSTLTIQRTQQEDSAVYLCASSLAKGGPQETQYFGPGTRLLVL.

This clone appeared a single time. The V call is TRBV6-5, the J call TRBJ2-2, with D perhaps matching TRBD1 (6 bases). Germline lookup yields CDR1 MNHEY and CDR2 SVGAGI. The CDR3 contains 14 residues. V dropped 5 bases and J dropped 6 bases, with 13 bases sitting between them. The CDR3 sequence is CASSPDSSAGELFF. As DNA, the CDR3 is TGTGCCAGCAGTCCGGACAGTTCGGCCGGGGAGCTGTTTTTT.

This chain links TRBV4-1 with TRBJ2-1; maybe TRBD2 (6 bases). CDR1 is MGHRA and CDR2 is YSYEKL in the germline V gene. Trimming shortened V by 1 base and J by 9 bases, and 10 bases separated the two germline ends. The CDR3 spans 13 residues. The CDR3 region has the DNA TGCGCCAGCAGCCAAGTTTGGGACTCTGAGCAGTTCTTC. It is translated as CASSQVWDSEQFF.

V and J are TRBV7-8 and TRBJ1-1; D not resolved. The CDR3 is 12 residues long. V lost 0 bases to trimming and J lost 7 bases, with 6 bases between them. Germline V lookup: CDR1 SGHVS, CDR2 FQNEAQ. Here the CDR3 reads CASSLAGDEAFF. CDR3 bases: TGTGCCAGCAGCTTAGCAGGAGATGAAGCTTTCTTT. Based on the CDR3 plus reference TRBV7-8 and TRBJ1-1, the full variable domain is GAGVSQSPRYKVAKRGQDVALRCDPISGHVSLFWYQQALGQGPEFLTYFQNEAQLDKSGLPSDRFFAERPEGSVSTLKIQRTQQEDSAVYLCASSLAGDEAFFGQGTRLTVV.

The chain uses TRBV7-9 and TRBJ2-2, with 13 bases fitting TRBD2. CDR3 length: 17 residues. Germline values: CDR1 SEHNR, CDR2 FQNEAQ (reference sequence). J gave up 4 bases and V 5 bases, and 7 bases lay outside the gene matches. The CDR3 DNA reads as TGTGCCAGCAGCCGAGGGACTAGCGGGAACCCCACCGGGGAGCTGTTTTTT. Protein product: CASSRGTSGNPTGELFF.

This chain links TRBV19 with TRBJ1-1, with TRBD1 as a possible D gene (6 bases). Germline loops: CDR1 LNHDA, CDR2 SQIVND (reference sequence). The V end lost 6 bases, the J end lost 1 base, and 9 bases lay between the germline ends. The CDR3 is 13 residues long. CDR3 amino acids: CASRDSSNTEAFF. DNA for the CDR3: TGTGCCAGTAGGGACAGCTCGAACACTGAAGCTTTCTTT.

The rearrangement links TRBV3-1 (or the pseudogene TRBV3-2) to TRBJ1-2; D is perhaps TRBD1 (6 bases). There are 13 residues in the CDR3. Germline lookup yields CDR1 LGHDT and CDR2 YNNKEL (reference sequence). V lost 1 base and J lost 3, with 6 bases in between. CDR3 in amino acids: CASSQGTDYGYTF. The CDR3 coding sequence is TGTGCCAGCAGCCAAGGGACAGACTATGGCTACACCTTC.

This clone was recorded only once. The V call is TRBV2, the J call TRBJ2-3, with D possibly matching TRBD1 (5 bases). Germline V gene sequence: CDR1 SNHLY, CDR2 FYNNEI. CDR3 size: 14 residues. V was trimmed by 7 bases and J by 3 bases, leaving 14 bases between them. CDR3 in amino acids: CASMRSGKTDTQYF. In nucleotides, the CDR3 is TGTGCCAGCATGAGGTCAGGGAAGACAGATACGCAGTATTTT. The variable domain in full, with the rest retrieved from reference TRBV2 and TRBJ2-3, is EPEVTQTPSHQVTQMGQEVILRCVPISNHLYFYWYRQILGQKVEFLVSFYNNEISEKSEIFDDQFSVERPDGSNFTLKIRSTKLEDSAMYFCASMRSGKTDTQYFGPGTRLTVL.

On this clone: Other DNA sequences of this sample code for an identical CDR3. V is TRBV18 and J is TRBJ1-1; D uncertain. Trimming took off 2 bases at V and 3 bases at J, with 7 bases between the two ends. The germline gives CDR1 KGHSH, CDR2 LQKENI. This CDR3 is built from 13 residues. The CDR3 spells CASSPSLDTEAFF. Written as DNA, the CDR3 is TGTGCCAGCTCACCATCCTTAGACACTGAAGCTTTCTTT.

This chain joins TRBV19 and TRBJ2-2; tentative D call: TRBD1 (6 bases). V was clipped by 5 bases and J by 7 bases, with 14 bases between them. This CDR3 is 14 amino acids long. CDR1 LNHDA and CDR2 SQIVND come from the germline V gene (reference sequence). The CDR3 here is CASSVRTAGGELFF. The CDR3 DNA is TGTGCCAGTAGTGTCCGGACAGCCGGCGGGGAGCTGTTTTTT.

The chain couples TRBV5-4 to TRBJ2-1; 9 bases line up with TRBD1. Germline CDR1 SGHNT, CDR2 YYREEE (reference sequence). The CDR3 length is 15 residues. J lost 8 bases, V lost 2 bases, and 8 bases had no gene match. The CDR3 region is CASSFGDRANHEQFF. The CDR3 coding sequence is TGTGCCAGCAGCTTCGGGGACAGGGCAAATCATGAGCAGTTCTTC.

The chain has TRBV19 and TRBJ2-7; TRBD2 matches at 15 bases. From germline, CDR1 is LNHDA and CDR2 SQIVND (reference sequence). Trimming removed 1 base from V and 2 bases from J; junction bases left unmatched: 3. The length of the CDR3 is 17 residues. This CDR3 reads CASSIGGLAGGPYEQYF. The CDR3, as DNA: TGTGCCAGTAGTATAGGTGGACTAGCGGGAGGGCCCTACGAGCAGTACTTC. The whole variable domain, filled in from reference TRBV19 and TRBJ2-7, reads DGGITQSPKYLFRKEGQNVTLSCEQNLNHDAMYWYRQDPGQGLRLIYYSQIVNDFQKGDIAEGYSVSREKKESFPLTVTSAQKNPTAFYLCASSIGGLAGGPYEQYFGPGTRLTVT.

The chain has TRBV12-5 and TRBJ1-1, with unresolved D. The CDR3 is 15 amino acids. CDR1 and CDR2 (germline): LGHNT, FRNRAP. The V gene lost 4 bases and the J gene lost 3 bases, with 15 bases spanning the gap. The CDR3 DNA follows: TGTGCTAGTGGTTGGAGGACGGAGGGCCACACTGAAGCTTTCTTT. Translation gives CASGWRTEGHTEAFF.

V gene TRBV6-6 combines with J gene TRBJ2-1, with 15 bases lining up with TRBD2. Germline V gene sequence: CDR1 MNHNY, CDR2 SVGAGI (reference sequence). This CDR3 region has 15 residues. Trimming cost V 7 bases and J 10 bases; bases outside gene matches: 8. In DNA form, the CDR3 reads TGTGCCAGCAATCCGGGACTAGCGGGAGGCCAGGAGCAGTTCTTC. Protein sequence: CASNPGLAGGQEQFF.

The V call is TRBV9, the J call TRBJ2-1, with no clear D. The germline CDR1 and CDR2 sequences are SGDLS and YYNGEE. This CDR3 has 12 amino acids. V shed 0 bases and J shed 8 bases, with 6 bases lying between them. The CDR3 region has the DNA TGTGCCAGCAGCGTAGGAGGAGATGAGCAGTTCTTC. It encodes CASSVGGDEQFF. Combining the CDR3 with reference TRBV9 and TRBJ2-1 gives the whole variable domain DSGVTQTPKHLITATGQRVTLRCSPRSGDLSVYWYQQSLDQGLQFLIQYYNGEERAKGNILERFSAQQFPDLHSELNLSSLELGDSALYFCASSVGGDEQFFGPGTRLTVL.

This clone was found once. V gene TRBV4-1 combines with J gene TRBJ2-2, with 8 bases that match TRBD1. CDR3 length: 14 amino acids. Germline values: CDR1 MGHRA, CDR2 YSYEKL. V lost 2 bases and J lost 7; bases outside the gene matches: 3. Here the CDR3 reads CASSQSTGVGELFF. In nucleotides, the CDR3 is TGCGCCAGCAGCCAATCGACAGGGGTCGGGGAGCTGTTTTTT.

The chain combines TRBV27 with TRBJ1-6, with TRBD1 identical over 8 bases. There are 16 residues in the CDR3. The germline CDR1 and CDR2 sequences are MNHEY and SMNVEV (reference sequence). The V gene end was trimmed by 4 bases and the J gene end by 10 bases; junction bases not matched to a gene: 12. The CDR3 DNA is TGTGCCAGCAGTTACCTTGGACAGGGAGGCCCATCACCCCTCCACTTT. This gives the protein CASSYLGQGGPSPLHF.

The CDR3 protein is CASSPQGNNEQFF. CDR3 in DNA: TGTGCCAGCAGTCCACAGGGGAACAATGAGCAGTTCTTC. V gene TRBV2 combines with J gene TRBJ2-1, with TRBD1 identical over 7 bases. The CDR3 totals 13 residues. Trimming took 5 bases from V and 5 from J; bases not matched to a gene: 3. Germline V gene data show CDR1 as SNHLY and CDR2 as FYNNEI.